This TCR beta chain was observed in a study of spatial heterogeneity in lung cancer. Germline V gene lookup returns CDR1 SGHVS and CDR2 FQNEAQ. V lost 7 bases and J lost 4, with 16 bases in between. The CDR3 is 14 residues long. This clonotype showed up many times. The target antigen is unknown. TCRdb reanalysed the 5' RACE reads using MiXCR and keeps one entry per CDR3 protein. Of over 8,500 distinct CDR3 sequences listed, 14% are singletons. The time point was: sample taken at primary tumor resection. Study-level findings and limits: Counts of expanded alpha and beta TCRs within tumors tracked the tumor nonsynonymous mutation count.

This sequence was found in a male donor with early-stage non-small cell lung cancer. The sample in question was lung tumor tissue, obtained at surgery. The chain couples TRBV7-8 to TRBJ1-2, with D unresolved. CDR3 DNA: TGTGCCAGCACCCCTCGGTCTAGGGCCTATGGCTACACCTTC. Amino acids: CASTPRSRAYGYTF.